This T cell receptor beta chain was captured in a study of human T cells and chemical hapten exposure. Study context: 2% DPC was applied to roughly 2 cm by roughly 2 cm of upper inner arm skin for sensitization.

The time point here: pre-sensitization, week 0. Specified treatment: therapeutic diphenylcyclopropenone sensitization with weekly scalp DPC. TCRdb ran MiXCR on the RACE reads and lists one entry per CDR3 protein. The table records about 80,000 distinct CDR3 sequences, approximately 15% of them present only once. The length of the CDR3 is 12 residues. V was cut by 5 bases and J by 8 bases, with 9 bases left in between. Here the sequenced sample was whole blood, taken in connection with sensitization to the hapten diphenylcyclopropenone (DPC). This TCR derives from a woman between 50 and 59 years old with alopecia areata. Some clones in this sample may be carry-over from other donors' samples. The chain is built from TRBV12-3 or TRBV12-4 and TRBJ1-4; D is unclear. CDR3 protein: CASSRQEEKLFF. CDR3 in DNA: TGTGCCAGCAGTCGCCAGGAGGAAAAACTGTTTTTT.